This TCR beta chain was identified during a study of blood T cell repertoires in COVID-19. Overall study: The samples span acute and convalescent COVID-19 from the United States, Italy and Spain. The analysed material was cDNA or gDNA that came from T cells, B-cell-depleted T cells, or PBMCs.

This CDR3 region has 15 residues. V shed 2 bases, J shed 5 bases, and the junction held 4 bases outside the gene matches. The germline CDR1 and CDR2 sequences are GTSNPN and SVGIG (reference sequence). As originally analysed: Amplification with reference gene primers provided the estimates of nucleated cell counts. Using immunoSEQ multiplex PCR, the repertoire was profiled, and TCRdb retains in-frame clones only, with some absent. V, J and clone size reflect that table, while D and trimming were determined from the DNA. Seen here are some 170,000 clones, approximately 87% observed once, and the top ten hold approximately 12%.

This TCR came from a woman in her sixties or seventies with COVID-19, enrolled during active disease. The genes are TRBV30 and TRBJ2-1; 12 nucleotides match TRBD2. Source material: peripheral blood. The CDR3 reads CAWSPGLAGDNEQFF. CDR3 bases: TGTGCCTGGAGTCCGGGACTAGCGGGTGACAATGAGCAGTTCTTC.